These 2 T cell receptor beta chains originate from one sample sequenced in a study of cytomegalovirus exposure and HLA in healthy donors. PCR involved 60 Vbeta and 13 Jbeta primers. Using immunoSEQ multiplex PCR, the repertoire was profiled, and TCRdb retains in-frame clones only, with some absent. The data show about 150,000 clones, 70% to 80% seen once. Source material: PBMCs. These receptors all come from a man aged 40-49 years in good health and CMV-seropositive.

The genes are TRBV10-2 and TRBJ2-1; 11 nucleotides align to TRBD2. The germline V gene has CDR1 WSHSY and CDR2 SAAADI. The trim removed 5 bases at V and 4 bases at J, leaving 4 bases unmatched. The CDR3 has 15 residues. CDR3 region: CASSLAGGIYNEQFF. CDR3 nucleotides: TGCGCCAGCAGTCTAGCGGGAGGAATTTACAATGAGCAGTTCTTC.

The V call is TRBV27, the J call TRBJ1-6, with no clear D. The CDR3 is made up of 14 amino acids. Per germline, CDR1 MNHEY and CDR2 SMNVEV (reference sequence). V was shortened by 4 bases and J by 9 bases, with 13 bases between the two germline ends. CDR3 loop: CASSSRSVGSPLHF. CDR3 sequence (DNA): TGTGCCAGCAGTTCACGGTCGGTTGGTTCACCCCTCCACTTT.